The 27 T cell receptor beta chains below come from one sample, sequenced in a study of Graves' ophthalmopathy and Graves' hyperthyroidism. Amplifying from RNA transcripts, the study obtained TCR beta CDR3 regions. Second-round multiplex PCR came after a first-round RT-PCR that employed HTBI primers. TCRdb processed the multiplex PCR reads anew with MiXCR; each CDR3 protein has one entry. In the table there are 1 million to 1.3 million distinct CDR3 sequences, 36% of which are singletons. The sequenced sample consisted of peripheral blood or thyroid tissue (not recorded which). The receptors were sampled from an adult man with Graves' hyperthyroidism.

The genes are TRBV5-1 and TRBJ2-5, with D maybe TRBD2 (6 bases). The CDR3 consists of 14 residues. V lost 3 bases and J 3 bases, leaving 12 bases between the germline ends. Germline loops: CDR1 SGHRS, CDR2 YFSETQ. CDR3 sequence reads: CASSWRGLKETQYF. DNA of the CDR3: TGCGCCAGCAGCTGGCGGGGACTGAAAGAGACCCAGTACTTC.

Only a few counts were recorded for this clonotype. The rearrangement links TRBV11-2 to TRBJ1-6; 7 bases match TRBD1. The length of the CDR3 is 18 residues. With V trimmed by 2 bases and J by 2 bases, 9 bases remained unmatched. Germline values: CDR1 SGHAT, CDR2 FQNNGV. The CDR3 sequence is CASSLTATGMAYNSPLHF. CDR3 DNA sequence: TGTGCCAGCAGCTTAACCGCGACAGGGATGGCCTATAATTCACCCCTCCACTTT.

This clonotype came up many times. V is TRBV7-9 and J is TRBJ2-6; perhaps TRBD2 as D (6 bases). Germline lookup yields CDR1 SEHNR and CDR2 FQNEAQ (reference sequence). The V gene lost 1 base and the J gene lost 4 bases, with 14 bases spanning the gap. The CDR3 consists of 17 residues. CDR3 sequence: CASSLGTWREGANVLTF. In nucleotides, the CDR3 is TGTGCCAGCAGCTTAGGGACGTGGAGGGAAGGGGCCAACGTCCTGACTTTC.

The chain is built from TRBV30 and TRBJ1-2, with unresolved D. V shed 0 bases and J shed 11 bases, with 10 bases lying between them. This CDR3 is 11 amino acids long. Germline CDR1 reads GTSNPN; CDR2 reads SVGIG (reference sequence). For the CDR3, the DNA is TGTGCCTGGAGTGTCCCACCAAGTTACACCTTC. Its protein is CAWSVPPSYTF.

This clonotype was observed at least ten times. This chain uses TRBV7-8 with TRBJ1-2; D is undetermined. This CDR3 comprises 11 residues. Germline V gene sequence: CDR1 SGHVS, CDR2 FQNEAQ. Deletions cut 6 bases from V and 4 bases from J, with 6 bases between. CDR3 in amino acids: CASSLLYGYTF. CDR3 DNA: TGTGCCAGCAGTTTGCTCTATGGCTACACCTTC.

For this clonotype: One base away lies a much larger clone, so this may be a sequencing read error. The CDR3 sequence is CSARAGKQTNTGGLFF. CDR3 in DNA: TGCAGTGCTAGAGCTGGTAAACAGACGAACACCGGGGGGCTGTTTTTT. J is TRBJ2-2 and V is TRBV20-1; TRBD2 is a possible D gene (6 bases). This CDR3 has 16 residues. Germline V lookup: CDR1 DFQATT, CDR2 SNEGSKA (reference sequence).

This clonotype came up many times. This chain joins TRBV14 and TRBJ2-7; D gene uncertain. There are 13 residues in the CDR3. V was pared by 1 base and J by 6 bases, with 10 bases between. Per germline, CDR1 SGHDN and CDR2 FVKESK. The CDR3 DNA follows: TGTGCCAGCAGCCAAGTGGCCGGTGGCGAGCAGTACTTC. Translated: CASSQVAGGEQYF.

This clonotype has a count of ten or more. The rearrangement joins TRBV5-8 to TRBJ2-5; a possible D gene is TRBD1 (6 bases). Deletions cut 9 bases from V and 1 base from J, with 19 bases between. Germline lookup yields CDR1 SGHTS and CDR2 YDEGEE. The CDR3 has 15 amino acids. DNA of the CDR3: TGTGCCAACACCCCCGGGACAATCGTCCAAGAGACCCAGTACTTC. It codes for CANTPGTIVQETQYF.

Written as DNA, the CDR3 is TGTGCCAGCAAACTCTCCTGGGGGGAGAACACCGGGGAGCTGTTTTTT. Its translation: CASKLSWGENTGELFF. V and J are TRBV10-3 and TRBJ2-2, with D possibly TRBD2 on 6 matching bases. Germline-derived CDR1 and CDR2 are ENHRY and SYGVKD. Deletions cut 10 bases from V and 1 base from J, with 19 bases between. CDR3 length equals 16 residues.

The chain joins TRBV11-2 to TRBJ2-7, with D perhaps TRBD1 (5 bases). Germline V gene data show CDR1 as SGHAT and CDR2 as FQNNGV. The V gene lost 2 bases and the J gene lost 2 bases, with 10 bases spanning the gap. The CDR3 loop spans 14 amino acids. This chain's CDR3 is CASSLSDSPYEQYF. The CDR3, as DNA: TGTGCCAGCAGCTTATCAGACAGCCCCTACGAGCAGTACTTC.

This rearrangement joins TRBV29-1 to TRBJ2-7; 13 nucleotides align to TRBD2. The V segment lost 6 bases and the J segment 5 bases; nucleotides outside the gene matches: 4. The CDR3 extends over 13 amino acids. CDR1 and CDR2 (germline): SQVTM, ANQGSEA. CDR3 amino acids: CSVPGTSGDEQYF. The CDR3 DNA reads TGCAGCGTGCCCGGGACTAGCGGGGACGAGCAGTACTTC.

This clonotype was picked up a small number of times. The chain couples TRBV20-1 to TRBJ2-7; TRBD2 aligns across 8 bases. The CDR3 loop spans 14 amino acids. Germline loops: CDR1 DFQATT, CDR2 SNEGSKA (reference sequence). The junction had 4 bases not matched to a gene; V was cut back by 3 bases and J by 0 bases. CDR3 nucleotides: TGCAGTGCTAGGGCGGGGGGATCCTCCTACGAGCAGTACTTC. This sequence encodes CSARAGGSSYEQYF.

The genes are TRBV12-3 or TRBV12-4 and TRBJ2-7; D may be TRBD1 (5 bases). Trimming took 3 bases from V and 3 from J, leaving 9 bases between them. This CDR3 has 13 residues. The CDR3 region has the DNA TGTGCCAGCAGTTTTATGGACATCTACGAGCAGTACTTC. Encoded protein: CASSFMDIYEQYF.

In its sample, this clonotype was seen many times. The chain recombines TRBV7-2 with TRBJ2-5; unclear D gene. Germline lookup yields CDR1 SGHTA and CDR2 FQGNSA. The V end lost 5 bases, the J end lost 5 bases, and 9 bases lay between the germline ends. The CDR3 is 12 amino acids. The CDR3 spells CASSKPRETQYF. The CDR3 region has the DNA TGTGCCAGCAGCAAACCCCGGGAGACCCAGTACTTC.

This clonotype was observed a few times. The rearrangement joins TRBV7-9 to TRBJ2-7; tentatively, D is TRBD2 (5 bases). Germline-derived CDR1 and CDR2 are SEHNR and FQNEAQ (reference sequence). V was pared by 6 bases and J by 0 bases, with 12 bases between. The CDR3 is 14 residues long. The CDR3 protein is CASSQDFSSYEQYF. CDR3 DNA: TGTGCCAGCAGTCAGGACTTTAGCTCCTACGAGCAGTACTTC.

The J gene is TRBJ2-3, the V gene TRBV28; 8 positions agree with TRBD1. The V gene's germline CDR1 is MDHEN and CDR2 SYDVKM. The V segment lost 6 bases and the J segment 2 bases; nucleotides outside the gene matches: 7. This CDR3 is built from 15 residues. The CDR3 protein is CASRIRDRNTDTQYF. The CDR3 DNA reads TGTGCCAGCAGGATCCGGGACAGGAACACAGATACGCAGTATTTT.

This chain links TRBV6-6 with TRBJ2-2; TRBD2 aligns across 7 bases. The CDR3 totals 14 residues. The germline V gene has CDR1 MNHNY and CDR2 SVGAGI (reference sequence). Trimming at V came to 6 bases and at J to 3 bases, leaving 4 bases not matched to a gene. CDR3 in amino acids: CASSQSGDTGELFF. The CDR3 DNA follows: TGTGCCAGCAGCCAAAGCGGGGACACCGGGGAGCTGTTTTTT.

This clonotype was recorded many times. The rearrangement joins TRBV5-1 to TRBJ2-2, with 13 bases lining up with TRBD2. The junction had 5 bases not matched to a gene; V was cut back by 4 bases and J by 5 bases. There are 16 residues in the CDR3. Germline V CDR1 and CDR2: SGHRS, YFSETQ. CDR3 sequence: CASSGTSGDFTGELFF. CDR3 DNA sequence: TGCGCCAGCAGCGGGACTAGCGGGGATTTTACCGGGGAGCTGTTTTTT.

This CDR3 reads CASRQGKEKMFF. DNA of the CDR3: TGTGCCAGCAGACAGGGGAAGGAGAAGATGTTTTTT. The chain combines TRBV27 with TRBJ2-2; 7 nucleotides line up with TRBD1. With 6 bases clipped from V and 15 bases from J, the junction kept 10 bases outside the gene matches. This CDR3 comprises 12 residues. The germline CDR1 and CDR2 sequences are MNHEY and SMNVEV (reference sequence).

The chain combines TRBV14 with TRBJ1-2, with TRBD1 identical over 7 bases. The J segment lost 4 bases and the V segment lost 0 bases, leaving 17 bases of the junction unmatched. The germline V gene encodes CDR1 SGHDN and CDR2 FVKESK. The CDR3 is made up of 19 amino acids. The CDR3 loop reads CASSQEKTGTARSSYGYTF. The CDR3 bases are TGTGCCAGCAGCCAAGAAAAGACCGGGACAGCAAGGAGCTCCTATGGCTACACCTTC.

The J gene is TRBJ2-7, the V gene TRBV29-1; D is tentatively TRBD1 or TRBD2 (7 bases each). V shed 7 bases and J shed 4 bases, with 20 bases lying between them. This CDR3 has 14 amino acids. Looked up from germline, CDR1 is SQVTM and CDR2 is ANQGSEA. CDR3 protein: CSAEGPGGEYEQYF. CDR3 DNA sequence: TGCAGCGCCGAGGGGCCAGGGGGGGAATACGAGCAGTACTTC.

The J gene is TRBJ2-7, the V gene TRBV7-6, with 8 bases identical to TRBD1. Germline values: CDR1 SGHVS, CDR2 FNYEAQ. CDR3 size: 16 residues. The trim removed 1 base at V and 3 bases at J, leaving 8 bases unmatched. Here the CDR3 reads CASSLVSGQGFYEQYF. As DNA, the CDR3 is TGTGCCAGCAGCTTAGTAAGCGGACAGGGCTTCTACGAGCAGTACTTC.

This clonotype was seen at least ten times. The CDR3 nucleotides are TGTGCCAGCAGCTTAGTAGGGGGATCTGAAGCTTTCTTT. It translates to CASSLVGGSEAFF. The chain is built from TRBV7-8 and TRBJ1-1; a possible D gene is TRBD1 (6 bases). The CDR3 loop spans 13 amino acids. V lost 1 base to trimming and J lost 6 bases, with 9 bases between them. Germline V gene lookup returns CDR1 SGHVS and CDR2 FQNEAQ.

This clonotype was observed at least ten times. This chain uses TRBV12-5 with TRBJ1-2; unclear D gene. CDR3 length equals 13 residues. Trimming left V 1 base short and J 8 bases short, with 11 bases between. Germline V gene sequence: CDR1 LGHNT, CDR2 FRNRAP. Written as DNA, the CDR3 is TGTGCTAGTGGTTTGGGAGATCACCAGGGCTACACCTTC. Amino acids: CASGLGDHQGYTF.

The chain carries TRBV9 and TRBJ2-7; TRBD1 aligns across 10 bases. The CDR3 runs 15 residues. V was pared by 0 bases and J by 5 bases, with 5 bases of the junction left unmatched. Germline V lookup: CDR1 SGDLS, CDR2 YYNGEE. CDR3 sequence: CASSVEGTGVHEQYF. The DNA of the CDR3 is TGTGCCAGCAGCGTAGAGGGGACAGGGGTACACGAGCAGTACTTC.

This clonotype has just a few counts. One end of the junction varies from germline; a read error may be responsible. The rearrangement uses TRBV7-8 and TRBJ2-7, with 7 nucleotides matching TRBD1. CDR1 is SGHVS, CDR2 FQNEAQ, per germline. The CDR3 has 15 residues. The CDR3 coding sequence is TGTGCCAACAGCTTCGACAGGGTTAAAACCTACGAGCAGTACTTC. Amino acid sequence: CANSFDRVKTYEQYF.

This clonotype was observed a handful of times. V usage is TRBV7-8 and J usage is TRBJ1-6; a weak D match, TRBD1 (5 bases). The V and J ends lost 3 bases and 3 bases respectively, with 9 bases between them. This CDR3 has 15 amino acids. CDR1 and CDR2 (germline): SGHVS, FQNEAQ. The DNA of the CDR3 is TGTGCCAGCAGCTTCAGGGATAACTATAATTCACCCCTCCACTTT. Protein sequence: CASSFRDNYNSPLHF. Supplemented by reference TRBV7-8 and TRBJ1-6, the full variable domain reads GAGVSQSPRYKVAKRGQDVALRCDPISGHVSLFWYQQALGQGPEFLTYFQNEAQLDKSGLPSDRFFAERPEGSVSTLKIQRTQQEDSAVYLCASSFRDNYNSPLHFGNGTRLTVT.